The 4 T cell receptor beta chains given below trace back to one sample, sequenced in a study of response to subunit inactivated influenza vaccine. TCRdb passed the RT-PCR reads through MiXCR, listing each CDR3 protein once. Among about 180,000 distinct CDR3 sequences, about a tenth were seen once, and the ten largest hold roughly 10%. The material was non-naive T cells sorted from PBMCs, obtained on the day of vaccination. Every receptor here comes from a man aged 45-60 years who received an inactivated influenza vaccine.

This clonotype was detected ten times or more. The chain carries TRBV11-1 and TRBJ1-6; a weak D match, TRBD1 (5 bases). Germline V lookup: CDR1 SGHAT, CDR2 FQDESV (reference sequence). This CDR3 is built from 18 residues. Trimming left V 1 base short and J 0 bases short, with 13 bases between. The DNA for the CDR3 is TGTGCCAGCAGCTTAGAGCAGGGCCCGGGCTCCTATAATTCACCCCTCCACTTT. Its protein is CASSLEQGPGSYNSPLHF.

This clonotype was seen many times. The V gene is TRBV5-1, the J gene TRBJ2-5; 10 bases agree with TRBD1. V lost 4 bases, J lost 2 bases, and 11 bases stayed unmatched. Germline assignment: CDR1 SGHRS and CDR2 YFSETQ. This CDR3 is built from 17 residues. The CDR3 DNA reads as TGCGCCAGCAGCCCGACTTTGACAGGGGGCGGACAAGAGACCCAGTACTTC. Encoded protein: CASSPTLTGGGQETQYF.

This clonotype was seen only a few times. The CDR3 DNA sequence: TGTGCCAGCAGCTTACACGGGACAGGCAACAATCAGCCCCAGCATTTT. Its protein product is CASSLHGTGNNQPQHF. The V call is TRBV7-2, the J call TRBJ1-5; 8 bases align to TRBD1. In germline, CDR1 is SGHTA, CDR2 FQGNSA. There are 16 residues in the CDR3. Trimming removed 2 bases from V and 3 bases from J; junction bases left unmatched: 6.

The table lists this clonotype with many counts. V is TRBV5-1 and J is TRBJ1-1; D remains unclear. This CDR3 contains 15 residues. V was cut by 1 base and J by 4 bases, with 14 bases left in between. CDR1 and CDR2 from the germline V gene are SGHRS and YFSETQ. In DNA, the CDR3 is TGCGCCAGCAGCTTGTCTCAGTTCAGTACCACTGAAGCTTTCTTT. It encodes CASSLSQFSTTEAFF.